This TCR beta chain is drawn from a study of quantifying T cell responses using KT2 cells. About the study: TCR alpha and beta constant-region primers primed reverse transcription of RNA. Study findings and constraints: KT2 clone alpha and beta sequence counts scaled linearly with input KT2 cell number.

This clonotype was found a few times. Its antigen is not known. Germline V lookup: CDR1 SGHDT, CDR2 YYEEEE. Deletions cut 4 bases from V and 0 bases from J, with 16 bases between. CDR3 length: 16 amino acids. Known numbers of the T cell clone KT2 were added to PBMC. Each cDNA got a UMI-containing oligo ligated at its 3' end. First-round PCR used three to four cycles and beta primers RC1.1 and RC1.2 covering TRBC1 and TRBC2. TCRdb ran MiXCR on the UMI-ligation and nested PCR reads and lists one entry per CDR3 protein. The sample holds fewer than 40,000 distinct CDR3 sequences, approximately 6.8% seen once.

Input material: PBMCs spiked with cells of the T cell clone KT2. The TCR originated in a human donor. The chain has TRBV5-6 and TRBJ1-1; the D gene is possibly TRBD1 (5 bases). The CDR3 region has the DNA TGTGCCAGCAGCCTGTGGGACCGTCAATTGAACACTGAAGCTTTCTTT. This encodes CASSLWDRQLNTEAFF.